A single sample gave rise to the 10 T cell receptor beta chains below, sequenced in a study of response to subunit inactivated influenza vaccine. TCRdb used MiXCR to reprocess the RT-PCR reads, holding one entry per CDR3 protein. The sample has some 800,000 distinct CDR3 sequences, around 20% seen once. This material consisted of PBMCs from blood, taken less than 6 days after vaccination. The receptors stem from a man between 45 and 60 years old who received an inactivated influenza vaccine.

The chain has TRBV20-1 and TRBJ2-5; D ambiguous. The germline V gene has CDR1 DFQATT and CDR2 SNEGSKA (reference sequence). There are 12 residues in the CDR3. The CDR3 DNA reads as TGCAGCTTGGGCTCGAGGCAAGAGACCCAGTACTTC. Amino acids: CSLGSRQETQYF.

This clonotype was counted only a few times. The chain carries TRBV20-1 and TRBJ2-3, with no clear D. CDR3 length equals 12 residues. Germline CDR1 and CDR2: DFQATT and SNEGSKA (reference sequence). V dropped 6 bases and J dropped 2 bases, with 9 bases sitting between them. The CDR3 DNA reads as TGCAGTGCCCCAAGGGTCACAGATACGCAGTATTTT. Translation gives CSAPRVTDTQYF.

There are many counts of this clonotype. The chain joins TRBV20-1 to TRBJ1-3, with TRBD1 matching over 8 bases. The germline V gene encodes CDR1 DFQATT and CDR2 SNEGSKA (reference sequence). V trimming: 0 bases; J trimming: 4 bases; junction bases outside the gene matches: 5. The CDR3 length is 15 residues. Here the CDR3 reads CSARDARGQGNTIYF. The CDR3 nucleotides are TGCAGTGCTAGAGATGCCAGGGGGCAAGGAAACACCATATATTTT.

In its sample, this clonotype was seen many times. The genes are TRBV11-2 and TRBJ2-4; D is possibly TRBD2 (6 bases). With 1 base removed from V and 0 bases from J, the gap between germline ends came to 16 bases. CDR1 SGHAT and CDR2 FQNNGV come from the germline V gene. The CDR3 has 18 amino acids. The CDR3 DNA is TGTGCCAGCAGCTTAGGGAGGGCTAGCGTGTTAGCCAAAAACATTCAGTACTTC. Encoded protein: CASSLGRASVLAKNIQYF.

The CDR3 region has the DNA TGCAGCGTTGGGGGTGGAGTAAACACAGATACGCAGTATTTT. Amino acids: CSVGGGVNTDTQYF. The V call is TRBV29-1, the J call TRBJ2-3, with D uncertain. Trimming stripped 4 bases from V and 2 bases from J, with 13 bases between. Germline V gene data show CDR1 as SQVTM and CDR2 as ANQGSEA. The CDR3 extends over 14 amino acids.

This chain links TRBV7-2 with TRBJ2-7; TRBD2 might be the D (6 bases). The CDR3 runs 14 residues. Germline assignment: CDR1 SGHTA and CDR2 FQGNSA. V lost 4 bases and J 3 bases, leaving 13 bases between the germline ends. The CDR3: CASSYVRGNYEQYF. In DNA, the CDR3 is TGTGCCAGCAGCTACGTTCGCGGGAACTACGAGCAGTACTTC.

The chain couples TRBV7-2 to TRBJ2-7; tentatively, D is TRBD1 (7 bases). Trimming removed 8 bases from V and 4 bases from J, with 21 bases in between. The CDR3 consists of 15 residues. Germline V gene sequence: CDR1 SGHTA, CDR2 FQGNSA. The CDR3 nucleotides are TGTGCCAGCTCCCTCCGAGGGCCAGGGGGGTACGAGCAGTACTTC. It yields the protein CASSLRGPGGYEQYF.

The CDR3 nucleotides are TGTGCCAGCCTCACTGGCCCGGGTGGGAATGAGCAGTTCTTC. As protein: CASLTGPGGNEQFF. The chain employs TRBV12-3 or TRBV12-4 and TRBJ2-1; D call uncertain. V dropped 8 bases and J dropped 7 bases, with 18 bases sitting between them. The CDR3 totals 14 residues.

V usage is TRBV4-3 and J usage is TRBJ2-7, with D maybe TRBD2 (6 bases). The length of the CDR3 is 14 residues. V was shortened by 0 bases and J by 3 bases, with 9 bases between the two germline ends. The germline V gene has CDR1 LGHNA and CDR2 YSLEER. The CDR3 DNA reads TGCGCCAGCAGCCAAGATTGGGGGGTCTACGAGCAGTACTTC. It specifies CASSQDWGVYEQYF.

This chain connects TRBV12-3 or TRBV12-4 to TRBJ2-3; TRBD2 agrees at 10 bases. The CDR3 spans 16 residues. J gave up 2 bases and V 3 bases, and 5 bases lay outside the gene matches. In nucleotides, the CDR3 is TGTGCCAGCAGTTTCAGTGGACTAGCGGTCACAGATACGCAGTATTTT. It translates to CASSFSGLAVTDTQYF.